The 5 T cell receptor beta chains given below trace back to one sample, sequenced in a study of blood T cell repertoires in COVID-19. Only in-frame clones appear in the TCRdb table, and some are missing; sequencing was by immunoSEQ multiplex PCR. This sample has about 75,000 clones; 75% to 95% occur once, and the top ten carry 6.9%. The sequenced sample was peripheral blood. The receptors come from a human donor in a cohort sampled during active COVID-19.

CDR3 residues: CASSESPGLGEQFF. CDR3 nucleotides: TGTGCCAGCAGTGAAAGTCCAGGGCTGGGTGAGCAGTTCTTC. The chain recombines TRBV6-1 with TRBJ2-1; tentatively, D is TRBD1 (5 bases). The V end lost 2 bases, the J end lost 9 bases, and 14 bases lay between the germline ends. This CDR3 has 14 residues. Per germline, CDR1 MNHNS and CDR2 SASEGT.

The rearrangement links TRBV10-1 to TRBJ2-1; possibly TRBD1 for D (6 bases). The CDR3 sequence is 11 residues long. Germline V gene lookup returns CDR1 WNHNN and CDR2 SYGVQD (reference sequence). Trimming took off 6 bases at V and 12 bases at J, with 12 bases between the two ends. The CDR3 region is CASREQGRQFF. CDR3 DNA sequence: TGCGCCAGCAGGGAACAGGGAAGGCAGTTCTTC.

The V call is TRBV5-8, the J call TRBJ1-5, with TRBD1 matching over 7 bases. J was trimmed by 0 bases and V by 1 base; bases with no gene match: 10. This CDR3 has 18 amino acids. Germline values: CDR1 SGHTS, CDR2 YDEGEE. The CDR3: CASSLWAGGLYSNQPQHF. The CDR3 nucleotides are TGTGCCAGCAGCTTGTGGGCAGGGGGGCTCTATAGCAATCAGCCCCAGCATTTT.

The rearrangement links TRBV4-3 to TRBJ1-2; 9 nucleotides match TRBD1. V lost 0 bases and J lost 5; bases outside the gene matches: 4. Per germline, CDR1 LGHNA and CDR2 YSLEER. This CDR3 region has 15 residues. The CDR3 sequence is CASSQDHRGLYGYTF. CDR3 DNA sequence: TGCGCCAGCAGCCAAGATCACAGGGGGCTATATGGCTACACCTTC.

CDR3: CASSSQGSPPLTF. The CDR3 DNA reads as TGTGCCAGCTCTTCTCAGGGGTCCCCCCCTCTCACCTTC. The chain employs TRBV9 and TRBJ1-2; TRBD1 is a possible D gene (6 bases). This CDR3 contains 13 residues. CDR1 and CDR2 (germline): SGDLS, YYNGEE. Trimming pared 7 bases from V and 13 bases from J, leaving 23 bases between. The full variable domain, its missing parts supplied by reference TRBV9 and TRBJ1-2, is DSGVTQTPKHLITATGQRVTLRCSPRSGDLSVYWYQQSLDQGLQFLIQYYNGEERAKGNILERFSAQQFPDLHSELNLSSLELGDSALYFCASSSQGSPPLTFGSGTRLTVV.